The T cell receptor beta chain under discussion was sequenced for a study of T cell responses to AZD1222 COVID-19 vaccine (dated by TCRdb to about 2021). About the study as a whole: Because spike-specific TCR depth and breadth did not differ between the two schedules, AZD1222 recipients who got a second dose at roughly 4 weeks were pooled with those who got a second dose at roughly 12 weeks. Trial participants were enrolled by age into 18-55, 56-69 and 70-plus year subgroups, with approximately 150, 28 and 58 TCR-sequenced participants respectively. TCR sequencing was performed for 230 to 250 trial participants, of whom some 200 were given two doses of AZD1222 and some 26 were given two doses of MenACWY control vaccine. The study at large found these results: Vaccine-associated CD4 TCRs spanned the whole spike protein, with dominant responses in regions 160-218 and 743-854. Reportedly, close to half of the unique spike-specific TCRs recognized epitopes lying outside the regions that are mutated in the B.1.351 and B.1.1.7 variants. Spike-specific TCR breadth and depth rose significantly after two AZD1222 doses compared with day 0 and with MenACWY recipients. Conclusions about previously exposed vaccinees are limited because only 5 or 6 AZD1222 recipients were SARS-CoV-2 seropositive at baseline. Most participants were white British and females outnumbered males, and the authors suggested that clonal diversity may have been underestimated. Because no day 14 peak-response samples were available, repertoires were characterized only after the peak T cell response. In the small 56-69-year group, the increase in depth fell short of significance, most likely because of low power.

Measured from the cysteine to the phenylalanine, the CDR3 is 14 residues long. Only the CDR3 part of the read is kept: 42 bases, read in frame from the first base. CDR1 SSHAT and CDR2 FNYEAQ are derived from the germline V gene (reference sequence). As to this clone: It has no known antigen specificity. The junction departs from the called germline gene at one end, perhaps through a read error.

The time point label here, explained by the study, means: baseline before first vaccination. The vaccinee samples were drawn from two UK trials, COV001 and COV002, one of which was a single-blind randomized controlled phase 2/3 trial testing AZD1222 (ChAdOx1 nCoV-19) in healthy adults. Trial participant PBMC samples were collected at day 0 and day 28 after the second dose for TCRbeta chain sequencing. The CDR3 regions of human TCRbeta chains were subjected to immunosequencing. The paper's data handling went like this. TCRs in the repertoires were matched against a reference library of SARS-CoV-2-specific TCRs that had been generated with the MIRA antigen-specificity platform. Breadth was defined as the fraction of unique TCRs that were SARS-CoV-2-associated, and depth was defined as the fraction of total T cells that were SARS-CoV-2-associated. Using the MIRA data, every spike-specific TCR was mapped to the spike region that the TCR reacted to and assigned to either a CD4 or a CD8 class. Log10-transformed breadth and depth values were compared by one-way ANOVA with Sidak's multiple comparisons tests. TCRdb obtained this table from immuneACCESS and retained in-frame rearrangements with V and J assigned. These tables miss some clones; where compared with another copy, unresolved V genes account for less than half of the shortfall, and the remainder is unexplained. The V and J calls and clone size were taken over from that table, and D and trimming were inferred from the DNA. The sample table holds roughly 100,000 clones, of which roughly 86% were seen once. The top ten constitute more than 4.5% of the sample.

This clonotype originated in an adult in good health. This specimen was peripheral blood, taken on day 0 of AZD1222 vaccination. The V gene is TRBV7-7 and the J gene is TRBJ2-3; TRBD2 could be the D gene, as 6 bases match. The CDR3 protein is CASSKTSTADTQYF. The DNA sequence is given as TGTGCTAGCAGCAAGACTAGTACCGCAGATACGCAGTATTTT.